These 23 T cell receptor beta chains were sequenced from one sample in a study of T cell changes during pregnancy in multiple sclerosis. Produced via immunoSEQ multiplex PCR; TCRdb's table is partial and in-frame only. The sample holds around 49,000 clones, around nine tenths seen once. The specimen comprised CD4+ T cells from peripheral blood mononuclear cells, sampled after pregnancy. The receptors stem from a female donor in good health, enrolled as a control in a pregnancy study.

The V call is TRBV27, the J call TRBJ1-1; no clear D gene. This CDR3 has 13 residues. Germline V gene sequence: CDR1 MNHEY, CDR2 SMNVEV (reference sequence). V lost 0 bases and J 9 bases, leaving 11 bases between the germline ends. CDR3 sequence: CASSLSEQTKAFF. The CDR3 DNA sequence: TGTGCCAGCAGTTTATCCGAACAGACCAAAGCTTTCTTT.

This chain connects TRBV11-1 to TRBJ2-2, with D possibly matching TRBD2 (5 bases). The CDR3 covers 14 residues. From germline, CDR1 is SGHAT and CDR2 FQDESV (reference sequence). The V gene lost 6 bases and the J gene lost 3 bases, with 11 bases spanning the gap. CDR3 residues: CASRAREDTGELFF. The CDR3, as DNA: TGTGCCAGCAGGGCCCGGGAAGACACCGGGGAGCTGTTTTTT.

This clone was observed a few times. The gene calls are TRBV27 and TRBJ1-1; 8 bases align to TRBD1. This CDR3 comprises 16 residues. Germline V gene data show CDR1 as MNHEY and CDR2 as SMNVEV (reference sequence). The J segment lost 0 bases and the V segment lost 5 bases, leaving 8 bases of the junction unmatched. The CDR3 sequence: CASSPRTGRMNTEAFF. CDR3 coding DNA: TGTGCCAGCAGTCCCCGGACAGGGAGAATGAACACTGAAGCTTTCTTT.

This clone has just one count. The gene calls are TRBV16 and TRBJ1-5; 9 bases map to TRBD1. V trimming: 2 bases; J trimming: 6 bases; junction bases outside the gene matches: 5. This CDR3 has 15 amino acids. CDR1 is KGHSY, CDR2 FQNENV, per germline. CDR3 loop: CASSQPGQGFQPQHF. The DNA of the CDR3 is TGTGCCAGCAGCCAACCGGGACAGGGTTTTCAGCCCCAGCATTTT.

The CDR3 DNA follows: TGCGCCAGCAGCCAAGATTCTATCGCGGGACTAGCGGGAGATCTAGGCGAGCAGTACTTC. Translated: CASSQDSIAGLAGDLGEQYF. The gene calls are TRBV4-1 and TRBJ2-7, with TRBD2 identical over 14 bases. Per germline, CDR1 MGHRA and CDR2 YSYEKL. V was clipped by 0 bases and J by 6 bases; unmatched bases: 16. CDR3 size: 20 residues.

CDR3 residues: CASSSTGGQRTEAFF. CDR3 bases: TGCGCCAGCAGCTCGACAGGGGGGCAGAGGACTGAAGCTTTCTTT. This rearrangement joins TRBV5-1 to TRBJ1-1; 9 bases are shared with TRBD1. CDR3 length: 15 amino acids. Germline CDR1 is SGHRS and CDR2 is YFSETQ. V lost 3 bases and J lost 5; bases outside the gene matches: 8. Filled out from reference TRBV5-1 and TRBJ1-1, the complete variable domain reads KAGVTQTPRYLIKTRGQQVTLSCSPISGHRSVSWYQQTPGQGLQFLFEYFSETQRNKGNFPGRFSGRQFSNSRSEMNVSTLELGDSALYLCASSSTGGQRTEAFFGQGTRLTVV.

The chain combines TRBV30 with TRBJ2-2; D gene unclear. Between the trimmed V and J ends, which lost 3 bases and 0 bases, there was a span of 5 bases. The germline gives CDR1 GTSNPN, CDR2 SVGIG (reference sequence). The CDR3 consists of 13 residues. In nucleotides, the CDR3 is TGTGCCTGGAGCTCAGCGAACACCGGGGAGCTGTTTTTT. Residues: CAWSSANTGELFF. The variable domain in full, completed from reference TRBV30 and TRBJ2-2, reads SQTIHQWPATLVQPVGSPLSLECTVEGTSNPNLYWYRQAAGRGLQLLFYSVGIGQISSEVPQNLSASRPQDRQFILSSKKLLLSDSGFYLCAWSSANTGELFFGEGSRLTVL.

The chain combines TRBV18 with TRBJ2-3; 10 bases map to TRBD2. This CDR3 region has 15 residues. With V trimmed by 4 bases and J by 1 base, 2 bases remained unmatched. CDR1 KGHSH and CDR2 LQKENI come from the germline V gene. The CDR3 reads CASSRLAGGTDTQYF. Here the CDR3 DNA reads TGTGCCAGCTCACGGCTAGCGGGGGGCACAGATACGCAGTATTTT.

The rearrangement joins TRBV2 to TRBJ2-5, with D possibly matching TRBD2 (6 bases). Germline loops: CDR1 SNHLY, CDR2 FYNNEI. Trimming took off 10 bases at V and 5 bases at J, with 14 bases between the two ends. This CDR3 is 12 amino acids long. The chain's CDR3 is CAMTRGKETQYF. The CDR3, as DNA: TGTGCCATGACTCGGGGGAAGGAGACCCAGTACTTC.

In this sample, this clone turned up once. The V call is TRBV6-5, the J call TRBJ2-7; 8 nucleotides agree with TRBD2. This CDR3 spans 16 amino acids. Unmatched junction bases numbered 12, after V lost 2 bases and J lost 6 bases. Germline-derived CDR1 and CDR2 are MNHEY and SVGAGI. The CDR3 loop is CASSYRVGGGTSEQYF. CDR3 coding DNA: TGTGCCAGCAGTTACAGAGTTGGCGGGGGGACGTCCGAGCAGTACTTC.

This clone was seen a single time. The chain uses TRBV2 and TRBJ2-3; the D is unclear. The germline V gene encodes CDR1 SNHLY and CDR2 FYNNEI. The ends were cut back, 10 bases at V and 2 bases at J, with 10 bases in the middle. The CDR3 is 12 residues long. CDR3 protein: CATSLFTDTQYF. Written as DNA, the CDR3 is TGTGCCACCTCCCTATTCACAGATACGCAGTATTTT. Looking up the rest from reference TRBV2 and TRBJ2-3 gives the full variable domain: EPEVTQTPSHQVTQMGQEVILRCVPISNHLYFYWYRQILGQKVEFLVSFYNNEISEKSEIFDDQFSVERPDGSNFTLKIRSTKLEDSAMYFCATSLFTDTQYFGPGTRLTVL.

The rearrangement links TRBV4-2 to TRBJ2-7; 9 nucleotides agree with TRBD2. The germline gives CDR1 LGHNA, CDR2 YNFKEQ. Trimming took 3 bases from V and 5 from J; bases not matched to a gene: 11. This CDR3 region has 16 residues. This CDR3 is CASSQEPGLAYHEQYF. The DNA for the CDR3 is TGTGCCAGCAGCCAGGAACCGGGACTAGCTTACCACGAGCAGTACTTC.

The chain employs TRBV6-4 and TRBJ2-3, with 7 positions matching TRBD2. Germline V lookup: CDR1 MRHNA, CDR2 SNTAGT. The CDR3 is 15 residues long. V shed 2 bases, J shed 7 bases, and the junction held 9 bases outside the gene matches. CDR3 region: CASSDNRGVGNTQYF. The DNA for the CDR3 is TGTGCCAGCAGTGACAATCGGGGGGTCGGGAATACGCAGTATTTT.

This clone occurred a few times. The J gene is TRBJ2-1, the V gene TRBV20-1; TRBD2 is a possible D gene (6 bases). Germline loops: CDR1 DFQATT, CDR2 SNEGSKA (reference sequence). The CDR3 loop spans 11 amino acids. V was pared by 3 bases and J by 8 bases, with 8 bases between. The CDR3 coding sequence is TGCAGTGCTAGGGGGGGTGATGAGCAGTTCTTC. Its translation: CSARGGDEQFF.

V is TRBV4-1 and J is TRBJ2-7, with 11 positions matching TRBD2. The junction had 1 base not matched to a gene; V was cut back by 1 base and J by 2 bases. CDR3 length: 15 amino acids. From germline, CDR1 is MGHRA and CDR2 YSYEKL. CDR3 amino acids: CASSQVSGRAYEQYF. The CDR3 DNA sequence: TGCGCCAGCAGCCAAGTTAGCGGGAGGGCCTACGAGCAGTACTTC.

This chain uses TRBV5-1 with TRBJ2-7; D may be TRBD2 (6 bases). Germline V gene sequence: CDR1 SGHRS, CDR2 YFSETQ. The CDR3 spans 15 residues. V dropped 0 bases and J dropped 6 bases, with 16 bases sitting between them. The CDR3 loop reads CASSLVSGVGFEQYF. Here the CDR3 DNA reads TGCGCCAGCAGCTTGGTGTCGGGAGTGGGTTTCGAGCAGTACTTC.

The CDR3 is CASSTILTRTGGNQPQHF. The CDR3 DNA is TGTGCCAGTAGTACAATCCTCACTAGGACAGGGGGAAATCAGCCCCAGCATTTT. The rearrangement joins TRBV19 to TRBJ1-5; 10 bases are shared with TRBD1. After removal of 4 bases from V and 4 bases from J, the junction contained 13 bases not matched to a gene. CDR3 length equals 18 residues. CDR1 and CDR2 (germline): LNHDA, SQIVND (reference sequence).

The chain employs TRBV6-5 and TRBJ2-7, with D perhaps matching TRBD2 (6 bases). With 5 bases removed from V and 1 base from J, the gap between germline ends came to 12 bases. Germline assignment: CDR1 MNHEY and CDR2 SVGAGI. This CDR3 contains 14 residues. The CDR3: CASSTMTSSYEQYF. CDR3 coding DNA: TGTGCCAGCAGTACTATGACTAGTTCCTACGAGCAGTACTTC.

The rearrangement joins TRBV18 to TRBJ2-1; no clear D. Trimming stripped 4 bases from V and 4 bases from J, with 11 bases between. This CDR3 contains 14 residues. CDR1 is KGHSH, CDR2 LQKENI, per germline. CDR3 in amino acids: CASSRASIYNEQFF. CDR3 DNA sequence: TGTGCCAGCTCACGAGCGAGTATATACAATGAGCAGTTCTTC.

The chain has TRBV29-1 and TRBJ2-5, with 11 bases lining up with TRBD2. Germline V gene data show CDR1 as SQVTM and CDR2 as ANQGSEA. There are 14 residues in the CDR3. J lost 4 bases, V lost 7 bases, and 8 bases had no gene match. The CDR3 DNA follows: TGCAGCGCCGAGGGGGGACTAGCGGCAGAGACCCAGTACTTC. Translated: CSAEGGLAAETQYF.

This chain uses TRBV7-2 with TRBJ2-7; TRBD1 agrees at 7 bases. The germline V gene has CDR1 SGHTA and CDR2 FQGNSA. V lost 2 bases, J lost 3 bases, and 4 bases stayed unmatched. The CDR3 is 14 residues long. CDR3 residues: CASSLSGQFYEQYF. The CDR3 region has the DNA TGTGCCAGCAGCTTATCGGGACAGTTCTACGAGCAGTACTTC. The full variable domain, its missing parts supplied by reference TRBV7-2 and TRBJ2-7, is GAGVSQSPSNKVTEKGKDVELRCDPISGHTALYWYRQSLGQGLEFLIYFQGNSAPDKSGLPSDRFSAERTGGSVSTLTIQRTQQEDSAVYLCASSLSGQFYEQYFGPGTRLTVT.

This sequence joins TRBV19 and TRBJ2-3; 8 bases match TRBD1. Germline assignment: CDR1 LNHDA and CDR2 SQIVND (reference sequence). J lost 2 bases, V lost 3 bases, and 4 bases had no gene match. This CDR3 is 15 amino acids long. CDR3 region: CASSIDRGATDTQYF. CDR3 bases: TGTGCCAGTAGTATCGACAGGGGAGCCACAGATACGCAGTATTTT. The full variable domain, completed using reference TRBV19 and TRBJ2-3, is DGGITQSPKYLFRKEGQNVTLSCEQNLNHDAMYWYRQDPGQGLRLIYYSQIVNDFQKGDIAEGYSVSREKKESFPLTVTSAQKNPTAFYLCASSIDRGATDTQYFGPGTRLTVL.

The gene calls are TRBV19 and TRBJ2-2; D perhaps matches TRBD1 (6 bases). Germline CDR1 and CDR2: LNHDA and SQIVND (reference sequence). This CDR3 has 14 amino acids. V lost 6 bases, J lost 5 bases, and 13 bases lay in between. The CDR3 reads CASSVQGGTGELFF. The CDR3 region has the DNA TGTGCCAGTAGCGTACAGGGTGGGACCGGGGAGCTGTTTTTT.